These 22 T cell receptor beta chains originate from one sample sequenced in a study of CD8 T cells in Susac syndrome. Reverse transcription of roughly 0.45 to 1 ug RNA used random hexamers. MiXCR was run by TCRdb on the immunoSEQ multiplex PCR reads, yielding one entry per CDR3 protein. The table includes roughly 150,000 distinct CDR3 sequences, around 90% detected once. Sample: CD4+ T cells from PBMCs. The receptors originated from a human donor in good health.

This clonotype came up a few times. The chain has TRBV4-1 and TRBJ2-7; 8 bases are a match to TRBD1. The junction had 10 bases not matched to a gene; V was cut back by 1 base and J by 5 bases. From germline, CDR1 is MGHRA and CDR2 YSYEKL. This CDR3 region has 16 residues. The CDR3: CASSQAAGQGFHEQYF. The CDR3 nucleotides are TGCGCCAGCAGCCAAGCCGCCGGACAGGGATTTCACGAGCAGTACTTC.

The chain uses TRBV3-1 and TRBJ1-1; no definite D call. The V gene lost 10 bases and the J gene lost 0 bases, with 9 bases spanning the gap. This CDR3 has 12 residues. Germline V lookup: CDR1 LGHDT, CDR2 YNNKEL (reference sequence). This CDR3 is CATMNMNTEAFF. The CDR3 nucleotides are TGTGCCACCATGAACATGAACACTGAAGCTTTCTTT.

V usage is TRBV7-9 and J usage is TRBJ2-5, with TRBD1 matching 7 bases. The CDR3 has 14 residues. The V gene's germline CDR1 is SEHNR and CDR2 FQNEAQ (reference sequence). After removal of 5 bases from V and 2 bases from J, the junction contained 5 bases not matched to a gene. The CDR3 region has the DNA TGTGCCAGCAGCCAAACAGGGGCACAAGAGACCCAGTACTTC. Its protein is CASSQTGAQETQYF.

The chain couples TRBV7-6 to TRBJ2-2; D is unresolved. This CDR3 spans 14 amino acids. Looked up from germline, CDR1 is SGHVS and CDR2 is FNYEAQ. V was trimmed by 10 bases and J by 3 bases, leaving 15 bases between them. This CDR3 is CATQRRLYTGELFF. CDR3 nucleotides: TGTGCCACACAGCGTCGCCTGTACACCGGGGAGCTGTTTTTT.

The DNA of the CDR3 is TGTGCCAGCAGCCCCCGTTGGACAGGGACAAACATTCAGTACTTC. Translation gives CASSPRWTGTNIQYF. V gene TRBV3-1 combines with J gene TRBJ2-4; 8 bases are a match to TRBD1. There are 15 residues in the CDR3. The V gene end was trimmed by 4 bases and the J gene end by 6 bases; junction bases not matched to a gene: 8. The V gene's germline CDR1 is LGHDT and CDR2 YNNKEL (reference sequence).

The rearrangement uses TRBV24-1 and TRBJ2-1, with D possibly matching TRBD1 (5 bases). Trimming left V 5 bases short and J 12 bases short, with 19 bases between. Germline lookup yields CDR1 KGHDR and CDR2 SFDVKD. CDR3 length: 14 amino acids. In DNA, the CDR3 is TGTGCCACCAGTGCCCGAGCAGGGTCCTTGGTGCAGTTCTTC. Residues: CATSARAGSLVQFF.

This clonotype was picked up one time. This chain's CDR3 is CASSFAGSATEAFF. CDR3 nucleotides: TGTGCCAGCAGCTTTGCAGGGAGCGCCACTGAAGCTTTCTTT. The chain employs TRBV7-3 and TRBJ1-1, with D maybe TRBD1 (5 bases). The CDR3 totals 14 residues. V was cut by 3 bases and J by 4 bases, with 12 bases left in between. Germline CDR1 reads SGHTA; CDR2 reads FQGTGA.

The rearrangement uses TRBV2 and TRBJ1-1; D is uncertain. The germline V gene encodes CDR1 SNHLY and CDR2 FYNNEI. Trimming removed 5 bases at V and 1 base at J, with 8 bases between. This CDR3 comprises 13 residues. CDR3 region: CASSFYKNTEAFF. CDR3 nucleotide sequence: TGTGCCAGCAGTTTTTACAAGAACACTGAAGCTTTCTTT.

The chain is built from TRBV4-3 and TRBJ2-3, with D hard to call. The CDR3 extends over 14 amino acids. CDR1 is LGHNA, CDR2 YSLEER, per germline. The V and J ends lost 4 bases and 4 bases respectively, with 12 bases between them. CDR3 in amino acids: CASSRPGSPDTQYF. CDR3 DNA sequence: TGCGCCAGCAGCCGCCCCGGTTCCCCAGATACGCAGTATTTT.

This chain connects TRBV29-1 to TRBJ1-5, with 7 bases identical to TRBD1. V dropped 8 bases and J dropped 0; count of bases not matched to a gene: 13. The CDR3 is made up of 16 amino acids. Germline V CDR1 and CDR2: SQVTM, ANQGSEA. For the CDR3, the DNA is TGCAGCTTTATGACAGGGTCCTATTATAGCAATCAGCCCCAGCATTTT. Its translation is CSFMTGSYYSNQPQHF.

The rearrangement links TRBV19 to TRBJ2-7, with D perhaps matching TRBD2 (5 bases). With 10 bases removed from V and 1 base from J, the gap between germline ends came to 11 bases. Germline CDR1 LNHDA, CDR2 SQIVND (reference sequence). The CDR3 is 12 amino acids. The CDR3 nucleotides are TGTGCCACCCGGGGATATTCCTACGAGCAGTACTTC. Its protein is CATRGYSYEQYF.

This sequence joins TRBV6-1 and TRBJ2-3; 12 nucleotides match TRBD2. The CDR3 spans 17 residues. CDR1 and CDR2 from the germline V gene are MNHNS and SASEGT. J was trimmed by 5 bases and V by 5 bases; bases with no gene match: 11. The CDR3 region has the DNA TGTGCCAGCAGTCCCCCGACTAGCGGGGGTCAGGGAGATACGCAGTATTTT. Its protein product is CASSPPTSGGQGDTQYF.

The V call is TRBV4-2, the J call TRBJ2-7; 7 nucleotides match TRBD1. CDR3 length: 14 amino acids. CDR1 is LGHNA and CDR2 is YNFKEQ in the germline V gene. Losses at the gene ends were 3 bases for V and 3 bases for J; bases not matched to a gene: 5. The CDR3 DNA reads TGTGCCAGCAGCCAGGCCCGGGACAGCTACGAGCAGTACTTC. Protein product: CASSQARDSYEQYF.

The chain uses TRBV7-2 and TRBJ1-4, with a weak D call TRBD1 (5 bases). V was trimmed by 0 bases and J by 8 bases, leaving 13 bases between them. CDR1 is SGHTA, CDR2 FQGNSA, per germline. This CDR3 spans 15 amino acids. The CDR3 coding sequence is TGTGCCAGCAGCTTAGCGTTAGGGACCCGGGAAAAACTGTTTTTT. Translation gives CASSLALGTREKLFF.

This chain links TRBV5-1 with TRBJ2-5; 12 bases match TRBD2. J was trimmed by 2 bases and V by 4 bases; bases with no gene match: 3. The CDR3 is 15 residues long. The germline V gene has CDR1 SGHRS and CDR2 YFSETQ. Here the CDR3 reads CASSMTSGRQETQYF. In nucleotides, the CDR3 is TGCGCCAGCAGCATGACTAGCGGGAGACAAGAGACCCAGTACTTC.

The chain is built from TRBV20-1 and TRBJ2-1; a weak D match, TRBD2 (6 bases). V was clipped by 4 bases and J by 8 bases, with 18 bases between them. CDR1 and CDR2 (germline): DFQATT, SNEGSKA (reference sequence). The CDR3 sequence is 14 residues long. CDR3 region: CSAKKSRDIHEQFF. The CDR3, as DNA: TGCAGTGCTAAGAAGTCGCGGGATATCCATGAGCAGTTCTTC.

The sample holds a few counts of this clonotype. The chain joins TRBV12-3 or TRBV12-4 to TRBJ2-7; possible D gene TRBD2, 5 bases. The CDR3 runs to 13 residues. Trimming removed 5 bases at V and 2 bases at J, with 10 bases between. The CDR3 sequence: CASSTDGTYEQYF. In nucleotides, the CDR3 is TGTGCCAGCAGTACGGACGGGACCTACGAGCAGTACTTC.

This clonotype turned up a few times. V is TRBV7-9 and J is TRBJ1-6; D call uncertain. The CDR3 consists of 12 residues. The ends were cut back, 8 bases at V and 9 bases at J, with 11 bases in the middle. The germline V gene has CDR1 SEHNR and CDR2 FQNEAQ (reference sequence). The CDR3 region is CASSPPGSPLHF. CDR3 nucleotide sequence: TGTGCCAGCTCCCCCCCGGGTTCACCCCTCCACTTT.

V usage is TRBV30 and J usage is TRBJ1-1; unclear D gene. V was cut by 0 bases and J by 11 bases, with 10 bases left in between. Germline V gene lookup returns CDR1 GTSNPN and CDR2 SVGIG (reference sequence). The CDR3 has 11 residues. CDR3 amino acids: CAWSVTGGAFF. The DNA for the CDR3 is TGTGCCTGGAGTGTAACGGGCGGGGCTTTCTTT.

The V gene is TRBV19, the J gene TRBJ1-5; 9 bases are shared with TRBD1. The CDR3 is 17 amino acids. J gave up 2 bases and V 5 bases, and 10 bases lay outside the gene matches. CDR1 is LNHDA and CDR2 is SQIVND in the germline V gene (reference sequence). CDR3: CASSVRRTGEGNQPQHF. The CDR3 region has the DNA TGTGCCAGTAGTGTCAGACGGACAGGGGAAGGCAATCAGCCCCAGCATTTT.

The chain has TRBV5-4 and TRBJ2-7, with TRBD1 matching 7 bases. This CDR3 has 14 residues. The J segment lost 1 base and the V segment lost 1 base, leaving 2 bases of the junction unmatched. Germline CDR1 and CDR2: SGHNT and YYREEE (reference sequence). The CDR3 nucleotides are TGTGCCAGCAGCTTGAAGGGGGCATCCTACGAGCAGTACTTC. Its translation: CASSLKGASYEQYF.

The chain combines TRBV9 with TRBJ2-2, with a possible D match to TRBD1 (5 bases). Germline V gene sequence: CDR1 SGDLS, CDR2 YYNGEE. Trimming removed 4 bases from V and 6 bases from J, with 13 bases in between. The CDR3 has 14 residues. In nucleotides, the CDR3 is TGTGCCAGCAGCCCTCAACAGGATCCCGGGGAGCTGTTTTTT. It codes for CASSPQQDPGELFF.